The present TCR beta chain was sequenced within a study of cytomegalovirus exposure and HLA in healthy donors. Study-wide results and caveats: The listing of some 170 TCR beta chains classed them as cytomegalovirus-associated.

Concerning this clone itself: Its antigen remains unknown.

With 60 Vbeta and 13 Jbeta primers, the PCR was carried out. Measured with immunoSEQ multiplex PCR; TCRdb has only the in-frame clones, and not every one. The data show some 190,000 clones, around 87% seen once. Likely unrecorded immune exposures existed in these nominally healthy donors. This TCR derives from a boy younger than 10 in good health and CMV-seronegative. Sequenced input: PBMCs.

CDR3 DNA sequence: TGTGCCAGCAGCTTGTATGCAGGGGGAAGCTACGAGCAGTACTTC. It codes for CASSLYAGGSYEQYF. This chain connects TRBV7-3 to TRBJ2-5, with 7 bases lining up with TRBD1. The J call is uncertain, as TRBJ2-7 better fits the DNA end. Germline values: CDR1 SGHTA, CDR2 FQGTGA. This CDR3 is 15 amino acids long.